This TCR beta chain emerged from a study of cytomegalovirus exposure and HLA in healthy donors. Study observations and caveats: A missense variant in DCLRE1C was later tied to TCR beta V- and J-gene trimming. The majority of TCR sequences were rare, yet some public TCRs appeared in many donors. In a later analysis, CMV-associated beta chains were mostly HLA-associated, it appeared. The study flagged 150 to 200 TCR beta chains as cytomegalovirus-associated.

PCR involved 60 Vbeta and 13 Jbeta primers. Data came from immunoSEQ multiplex PCR; TCRdb stores just in-frame clones and leaves some out. Seen here are 55,000 to 80,000 clones, 85% observed once, and the top ten hold roughly a tenth. Notes on this clone: Its antigen is unknown.

Material for sequencing was PBMCs. The TCR was taken from a female donor in good health and CMV-seronegative.

The CDR3 loop is CASSIDGGQVTYEQYF. CDR3 sequence (DNA): TGTGCCAGTAGTATAGATGGTGGACAGGTGACCTACGAGCAGTACTTC. This chain connects TRBV19 to TRBJ2-7, with 7 bases lining up with TRBD1. The V gene end was trimmed by 0 bases and the J gene end by 2 bases; junction bases not matched to a gene: 7. Germline V gene data show CDR1 as LNHDA and CDR2 as SQIVND (reference sequence). The CDR3 runs to 16 residues.